This entry lists 31 T cell receptor beta chains sequenced from one sample in a study of blood T cells in healthy people across ages. Through a sample-barcoded 5' primer and a J-beta primer mix, a second PCR was run for roughly 6 to 11 cycles. TCRdb called the 5' RACE reads again in MiXCR, with one record for every CDR3 protein. This repertoire shows roughly 800,000 distinct CDR3 sequences, roughly 26% found once; its top ten account for around 2.9%. Separately, the same data were catalogued under a study of T cells of mothers and their children.

Sequenced: blood. These receptor sequences come from a boy younger than 18 in good health.

The V gene is TRBV27, the J gene TRBJ2-7, with 9 bases that match TRBD1. Germline assignment: CDR1 MNHEY and CDR2 SMNVEV (reference sequence). Trimming cost V 6 bases and J 2 bases; bases outside gene matches: 8. This CDR3 has 15 residues. The chain's CDR3 is CASRRPGTGTYEQYF. CDR3 in DNA: TGTGCCAGCAGACGCCCCGGGACAGGGACCTACGAGCAGTACTTC.

The V call is TRBV24-1, the J call TRBJ2-2; 10 bases are shared with TRBD2. In germline, CDR1 is KGHDR, CDR2 SFDVKD. The CDR3 is 15 amino acids. Trimming took 3 bases from V and 6 from J; bases not matched to a gene: 3. The CDR3 here is CATSDTSGASGELFF. The CDR3, as DNA: TGTGCCACCAGTGATACTAGCGGGGCATCCGGGGAGCTGTTTTTT.

As concerns this clonotype: Relative to the germline gene, one junction end is altered; a read error may explain this. V gene TRBV7-7 combines with J gene TRBJ2-1; 7 bases are shared with TRBD1. Germline CDR1 SSHAT, CDR2 FNYEAQ (reference sequence). CDR3 length: 17 residues. For the CDR3, the DNA is TGTGCCAGCAGCTTAGCGGTGGGACAGAGCCCCTACAATGAGCAGTCCTTC. This codes for CASSLAVGQSPYNEQSF.

V is TRBV12-3 or TRBV12-4 and J is TRBJ2-5; D unresolved. This CDR3 is 13 amino acids long. Trimming removed 3 bases at V and 0 bases at J, with 5 bases between. CDR3 in DNA: TGTGCCAGCAGTTTCCCGGACCAAGAGACCCAGTACTTC. This encodes CASSFPDQETQYF.

This clonotype was detected only a few times. This chain joins TRBV29-1 and TRBJ2-1; unclear D gene. Germline loops: CDR1 SQVTM, CDR2 ANQGSEA. With 3 bases removed from V and 10 bases from J, the gap between germline ends came to 16 bases. The CDR3 length is 13 residues. CDR3 nucleotides: TGCAGCGTTGATTCCAAGGCGATCGGGGAGCAGTTCTTC. It specifies CSVDSKAIGEQFF.

The chain uses TRBV6-5 and TRBJ2-7; D unresolved. CDR3 size: 13 residues. V gave up 5 bases and J gave up 4 bases, with 12 bases separating them. Germline V gene lookup returns CDR1 MNHEY and CDR2 SVGAGI. CDR3 residues: CASSRHSQYEQYF. CDR3 in DNA: TGTGCCAGCAGTAGACATTCGCAGTACGAGCAGTACTTC.

The rearrangement links TRBV7-3 to TRBJ1-6, with a weak D call TRBD1 (5 bases). V lost 3 bases, J lost 8 bases, and 11 bases lay in between. Germline loops: CDR1 SGHTA, CDR2 FQGTGA. There are 14 residues in the CDR3. CDR3 nucleotide sequence: TGTGCCAGCAGCTTGGAGGGGTGGGATTCACCCCTCCACTTT. This encodes CASSLEGWDSPLHF.

The chain combines TRBV7-8 with TRBJ2-5, with 12 nucleotides matching TRBD2. The CDR3 has 15 amino acids. Germline-derived CDR1 and CDR2 are SGHVS and FQNEAQ. The trim removed 7 bases at V and 5 bases at J, leaving 8 bases unmatched. Here the CDR3 DNA reads TGTGCCAGCATGACGTCTAGCGGGGGGGCGGAGACCCAGTACTTC. Translating gives CASMTSSGGAETQYF.

This chain connects TRBV10-3 to TRBJ2-1, with TRBD2 matching 12 bases. Judging by the DNA end, TRBJ2-5 fits better; the J call may be wrong. Germline V gene data show CDR1 as ENHRY and CDR2 as SYGVKD. This CDR3 comprises 17 residues. The DNA for the CDR3 is TGTGCCATCAGTGGGGGTCGGCTAGCGGGGGGGACGGAGACCCAGTACTTC. Protein: CAISGGRLAGGTETQYF.

V gene TRBV6-5 combines with J gene TRBJ2-3; perhaps TRBD2 as D (5 bases). The germline gives CDR1 MNHEY, CDR2 SVGAGI. V lost 5 bases and J 6 bases, leaving 12 bases between the germline ends. This CDR3 contains 13 residues. The CDR3 DNA is TGTGCCAGCAGTAACCCCCCGGGGGATACGCAGTATTTT. This gives the protein CASSNPPGDTQYF.

Only a few counts were recorded for this clonotype. The chain combines TRBV4-2 with TRBJ2-2; a possible D gene is TRBD1 (6 bases). This CDR3 region has 16 residues. Trimming stripped 6 bases from V and 2 bases from J, with 16 bases between. Germline values: CDR1 LGHNA, CDR2 YNFKEQ. This CDR3 reads CASRQHGQRNTGELFF. The CDR3 DNA follows: TGTGCCAGCAGACAACATGGACAGCGCAACACCGGGGAGCTGTTTTTT.

This clonotype came up a few times. This chain joins TRBV5-5 and TRBJ2-3, with TRBD1 matching over 8 bases. J gave up 1 base and V 4 bases, and 5 bases lay outside the gene matches. The CDR3 length is 15 residues. Germline-derived CDR1 and CDR2 are SGHKS and YYEKEE (reference sequence). The CDR3 is CASSRTGYRTDTQYF. CDR3 in DNA: TGTGCCAGCAGCAGGACAGGGTACCGCACAGATACGCAGTATTTT. Variable domain in full (rest from reference TRBV5-5 and TRBJ2-3): DAGVTQSPTHLIKTRGQQVTLRCSPISGHKSVSWYQQVLGQGPQFIFQYYEKEERGRGNFPDRFSARQFPNYSSELNVNALLLGDSALYLCASSRTGYRTDTQYFGPGTRLTVL.

The table lists this clonotype with a few counts. V usage is TRBV5-1 and J usage is TRBJ2-5, with 7 bases lining up with TRBD1. J gave up 9 bases and V 0 bases, and 11 bases lay outside the gene matches. This CDR3 spans 15 amino acids. Germline V CDR1 and CDR2: SGHRS, YFSETQ. Written as DNA, the CDR3 is TGCGCCAGCAGCTTGGATCCGGGCAGGGGGTTTCCCCAGTACTTC. This codes for CASSLDPGRGFPQYF.

This clonotype has just a few counts. The gene calls are TRBV7-3 and TRBJ1-2; 8 nucleotides line up with TRBD1. The CDR3 totals 15 residues. The trim removed 5 bases at V and 3 bases at J, leaving 8 bases unmatched. Per the germline V gene, CDR1 is SGHTA and CDR2 is FQGTGA. The CDR3 region has the DNA TGTGCCAGCAGCAATCGCCCGGGACAGGACTATGGCTACACCTTC. Amino acids: CASSNRPGQDYGYTF.

This chain connects TRBV5-6 to TRBJ1-1; 7 nucleotides match TRBD1. J was trimmed by 6 bases and V by 5 bases; bases with no gene match: 16. Germline-derived CDR1 and CDR2 are SGHDT and YYEEEE. This CDR3 spans 16 amino acids. In DNA form, the CDR3 reads TGTGCCAGCAGTGACCCAGGGGGGCGAGCTTACCCTGAAGCTTTCTTT. It codes for CASSDPGGRAYPEAFF. Combining the CDR3 with reference TRBV5-6 and TRBJ1-1 gives the whole variable domain DAGVTQSPTHLIKTRGQQVTLRCSPKSGHDTVSWYQQALGQGPQFIFQYYEEEERQRGNFPDRFSGHQFPNYSSELNVNALLLGDSALYLCASSDPGGRAYPEAFFGQGTRLTVV.

In this sample, this clonotype turned up a few times. The chain combines TRBV12-3 or TRBV12-4 with TRBJ2-4, with D perhaps assigned TRBD1 or TRBD2 (5 bases each). The V and J ends lost 3 bases and 5 bases respectively, with 8 bases between them. The CDR3 contains 13 residues. The CDR3 spells CASSFWDQNIQYF. The CDR3 DNA follows: TGTGCCAGCAGTTTTTGGGACCAAAACATTCAGTACTTC.

The V and J genes are TRBV2 and TRBJ2-7; 8 positions agree with TRBD1. V shed 9 bases and J 2 bases; nucleotides not matched to a gene: 6. The germline V gene encodes CDR1 SNHLY and CDR2 FYNNEI. This CDR3 is 13 amino acids long. Here the CDR3 DNA reads TGTGCCAGGCGGGACAGGTCGACCTACGAGCAGTACTTC. Its translation is CARRDRSTYEQYF.

The V and J genes are TRBV28 and TRBJ1-5, with unresolved D. Trimming took 5 bases from V and 11 from J, leaving 13 bases between them. Germline CDR1 MDHEN, CDR2 SYDVKM. This CDR3 region has 12 residues. In DNA, the CDR3 is TGTGCCAGCAGTCCCCCCAGCGTGGCCCAGCATTTT. Amino acid sequence: CASSPPSVAQHF.

This clonotype was counted only a few times. The rearrangement links TRBV7-9 to TRBJ2-7; 7 bases map to TRBD2. The V gene end was trimmed by 4 bases and the J gene end by 7 bases; junction bases not matched to a gene: 13. Germline loops: CDR1 SEHNR, CDR2 FQNEAQ (reference sequence). The CDR3 is 15 residues long. This CDR3 reads CASSSTGLPALEQYF. The CDR3 coding sequence is TGTGCCAGCAGCTCGACGGGACTACCGGCCTTGGAGCAGTACTTC.

The chain links TRBV20-1 to TRBJ2-5; 8 bases fit TRBD1. Germline V CDR1 and CDR2: DFQATT, SNEGSKA (reference sequence). The CDR3 is 15 amino acids. V lost 0 bases and J lost 8; bases outside the gene matches: 11. The CDR3 here is CSARDAGQGLGTQYF. DNA of the CDR3: TGCAGTGCTAGAGACGCAGGACAGGGCTTAGGAACCCAGTACTTC.

The chain joins TRBV6-5 to TRBJ1-4; weak D call: TRBD1 (5 bases). Germline values: CDR1 MNHEY, CDR2 SVGAGI. Trimming cost V 0 bases and J 7 bases, with 21 bases left between them. This CDR3 region has 18 residues. This chain's CDR3 is CASSYSTGTPGPIEKLFF. CDR3 DNA: TGTGCCAGCAGTTACTCCACCGGGACGCCTGGCCCAATTGAAAAACTGTTTTTT.

V is TRBV29-1 and J is TRBJ1-2; D might be TRBD1 (6 bases). With 3 bases removed from V and 5 bases from J, the gap between germline ends came to 13 bases. There are 13 residues in the CDR3. The germline gives CDR1 SQVTM, CDR2 ANQGSEA. The CDR3 loop is CSVERAGEYGYTF. In nucleotides, the CDR3 is TGCAGCGTTGAGAGGGCAGGGGAGTATGGCTACACCTTC. The full variable domain, completed using reference TRBV29-1 and TRBJ1-2, is SAVISQKPSRDICQRGTSLTIQCQVDSQVTMMFWYRQQPGQSLTLIATANQGSEATYESGFVIDKFPISRPNLTFSTLTVSNMSPEDSSIYLCSVERAGEYGYTFGSGTRLTVV.

V and J are TRBV5-1 and TRBJ2-5; the match to TRBD2 covers 9 bases. Per germline, CDR1 SGHRS and CDR2 YFSETQ. The V gene end was trimmed by 0 bases and the J gene end by 2 bases; junction bases not matched to a gene: 5. The CDR3 runs 16 residues. This CDR3 is CASSLEAGGRQETQYF. Here the CDR3 DNA reads TGCGCCAGCAGCTTGGAAGCGGGGGGTAGACAAGAGACCCAGTACTTC.

The chain employs TRBV12-3 or TRBV12-4 and TRBJ2-3, with 7 bases lining up with TRBD1. The trim removed 3 bases at V and 4 bases at J, leaving 4 bases unmatched. The CDR3 has 14 residues. CDR3 in DNA: TGTGCCAGCAGTTTCAACAGGGGCCCAGATACGCAGTATTTT. Protein sequence: CASSFNRGPDTQYF.

This clonotype was observed a few times. This chain connects TRBV29-1 to TRBJ2-1; the match to TRBD2 covers 8 bases. The CDR3 contains 15 residues. Germline CDR1 is SQVTM and CDR2 is ANQGSEA. V gave up 0 bases and J gave up 7 bases; unmatched junction bases: 8. The CDR3: CSVEDGSGGWNEQFF. CDR3 DNA sequence: TGCAGCGTTGAAGATGGCAGCGGGGGATGGAATGAGCAGTTCTTC.

The CDR3 is CASSPAIDRGYGYTF. The CDR3 DNA reads TGCGCCAGCAGCCCGGCAATCGACAGGGGGTATGGCTACACCTTC. The chain is built from TRBV5-1 and TRBJ1-2; the match to TRBD1 covers 9 bases. Trimming at V came to 4 bases and at J to 5 bases, leaving 9 bases not matched to a gene. The germline CDR1 and CDR2 sequences are SGHRS and YFSETQ. The CDR3 runs 15 residues. Filled out from reference TRBV5-1 and TRBJ1-2, the complete variable domain reads KAGVTQTPRYLIKTRGQQVTLSCSPISGHRSVSWYQQTPGQGLQFLFEYFSETQRNKGNFPGRFSGRQFSNSRSEMNVSTLELGDSALYLCASSPAIDRGYGYTFGSGTRLTVV.

The rearrangement joins TRBV6-1 to TRBJ2-3, with a weak D call TRBD1 (6 bases). The CDR3 is made up of 16 amino acids. Germline lookup yields CDR1 MNHNS and CDR2 SASEGT. V was clipped by 7 bases and J by 6 bases, with 23 bases between them. This CDR3 is CASNPPGTPLYDTQYF. CDR3 coding DNA: TGTGCCAGCAACCCTCCCGGGACACCCCTTTATGATACGCAGTATTTT.

This clonotype showed up just a few times. J is TRBJ2-5 and V is TRBV27, with D hard to call. Deletions cut 7 bases from V and 7 bases from J, with 1 base between. CDR3 size: 8 residues. In germline, CDR1 is MNHEY, CDR2 SMNVEV (reference sequence). The CDR3: CASMTQYF. The CDR3 DNA reads as TGTGCCAGCATGACCCAGTACTTC.

The chain recombines TRBV20-1 with TRBJ2-5; 10 positions match TRBD1. This CDR3 has 13 residues. CDR1 DFQATT and CDR2 SNEGSKA come from the germline V gene (reference sequence). Germline trimming cut 6 bases from V and 5 bases from J; bases unmatched to any gene: 6. For the CDR3, the DNA is TGCAGTGCCCGGGACAGGGGTAGGGAGACCCAGTACTTC. It is translated as CSARDRGRETQYF.

This clonotype has just a few counts. The V and J genes are TRBV29-1 and TRBJ1-1; TRBD1 matches at 12 bases. The CDR3 runs to 15 residues. The junction had 10 bases not matched to a gene; V was cut back by 6 bases and J by 5 bases. Germline V gene sequence: CDR1 SQVTM, CDR2 ANQGSEA. The DNA for the CDR3 is TGCAGCGTGGAGGGGACAGGGGGCGCGAGGACTGAAGCTTTCTTT. Its protein is CSVEGTGGARTEAFF.

The gene calls are TRBV27 and TRBJ2-7; D is perhaps TRBD1 (6 bases). CDR3 length equals 15 residues. V was trimmed by 3 bases and J by 2 bases, leaving 14 bases between them. Germline assignment: CDR1 MNHEY and CDR2 SMNVEV (reference sequence). CDR3 nucleotide sequence: TGTGCCAGCAGTTTCAGGGGCTTCATCACCTACGAGCAGTACTTC. It specifies CASSFRGFITYEQYF.